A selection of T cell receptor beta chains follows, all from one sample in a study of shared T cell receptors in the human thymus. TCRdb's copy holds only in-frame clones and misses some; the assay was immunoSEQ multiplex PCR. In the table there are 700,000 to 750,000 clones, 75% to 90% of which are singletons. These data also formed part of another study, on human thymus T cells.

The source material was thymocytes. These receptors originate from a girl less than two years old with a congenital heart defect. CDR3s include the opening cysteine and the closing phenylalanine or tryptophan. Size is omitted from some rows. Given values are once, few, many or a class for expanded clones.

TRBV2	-	CASRSGHRSSYEQYF
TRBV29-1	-	CSVGRTEGTGVSSTDTQYF
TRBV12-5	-	CASALRDRTNYGYTF
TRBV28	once	CASSAADVSYEQYF
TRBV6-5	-	CPSSYSRQDYEQYF
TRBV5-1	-	CASSWDGGGAFF
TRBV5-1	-	CASSLFPAGGCTDTQYF
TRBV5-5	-	CASSPGQGNSPLHF
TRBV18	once	CASSPGTGVEQYF
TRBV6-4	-	CASSDSSYSYQPQHF
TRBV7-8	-	CASTKPGGGYGYTF
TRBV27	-	CASSFGTGSTEAFF